A selection of T cell receptor beta chains follows, all from one sample in a study of blood T cell repertoires in COVID-19. Assay used: immunoSEQ multiplex PCR; TCRdb lists only in-frame clones, some missing. This sample has some 150,000 clones; approximately 83% occur once, and the top ten carry approximately 8%. Sequencing was performed on peripheral blood. These receptors came from a woman aged 60-75 years with COVID-19, enrolled during active disease. The CDR3 runs from the conserved cysteine through the conserved F or W. Fields, in order: D gene, clone size, J gene, V gene, CDR3 protein, CDR3 DNA. A D gene is named only where the DNA matches it firmly. Clone sizes are given selectively: once, few, many, or a class where the clone is expanded.

D: .; size: .; J: TRBJ2-3; V: TRBV30; CDR3: CAWSATGGAATGQYF; DNA: TGTGCCTGGAGTGCGACGGGGGGCGCGGCGACTGGGCAGTATTTT
D: .; size: .; J: TRBJ2-5; V: TRBV6-5; CDR3: CASSSPLTKETQYF; DNA: TGTGCCAGCAGTTCCCCCTTGACTAAAGAGACCCAGTACTTC
D: .; size: .; J: TRBJ1-4; V: TRBV18; CDR3: CASSQTVNEKLFF; DNA: TGTGCCAGCTCCCAGACAGTTAATGAAAAACTGTTTTTT
D: TRBD1; size: .; J: TRBJ1-2; V: TRBV18; CDR3: CASSPSTGYTGGYTF; DNA: TGTGCCAGCTCACCATCGACAGGGTACACGGGTGGCTACACCTTC
D: TRBD1; size: .; J: TRBJ1-2; V: TRBV7-6; CDR3: CASSLGLKGAQGYTF; DNA: TGTGCCAGCAGCCTCGGATTGAAGGGGGCGCAGGGCTACACCTTC
D: .; size: .; J: TRBJ1-2; V: TRBV7-8; CDR3: CASSRLGRTSISYYGYTF; DNA: TGTGCCAGCAGCCGACTTGGGAGGACCTCGATCAGTTACTATGGCTACACCTTC
D: .; size: .; J: TRBJ1-2; V: TRBV5-1; CDR3: CASSLGRSNYGYTF; DNA: TGCGCCAGCAGCTTGGGCAGATCTAACTATGGCTACACCTTC
D: TRBD1; size: .; J: TRBJ2-5; V: TRBV6-2/TRBV6-3; CDR3: CASSTPTGGDQETQYF; DNA: TGTGCCAGCAGCACCCCGACAGGGGGTGACCAAGAGACCCAGTACTTC
D: TRBD2; size: .; J: TRBJ2-1; V: TRBV19; CDR3: CASSIYPGLAGVNEQFF; DNA: TGTGCCAGTAGTATTTATCCGGGACTAGCGGGGGTTAATGAGCAGTTCTTC
D: .; size: .; J: TRBJ1-1; V: TRBV28; CDR3: CACWGEGFAEAFF; DNA: TGTGCTTGCTGGGGGGAAGGGTTCGCTGAAGCTTTCTTT
D: .; size: .; J: TRBJ1-2; V: TRBV27; CDR3: CASKQSSSYGYTF; DNA: TGTGCCAGCAAACAGTCAAGTAGCTATGGCTACACCTTC
D: TRBD2; size: once; J: TRBJ2-3; V: TRBV7-2; CDR3: CASSLRGGLAASGTDTQYF; DNA: TGTGCCAGCAGCTTAAGGGGGGGACTAGCGGCCTCCGGCACAGATACGCAGTATTTT
D: TRBD1; size: .; J: TRBJ2-7; V: TRBV2; CDR3: CASSGQGAGEQYF; DNA: TGTGCCAGCAGTGGACAGGGGGCGGGCGAGCAGTACTTC
D: .; size: .; J: TRBJ1-5; V: TRBV2; CDR3: CASSESGGNQPQHF; DNA: TGTGCCAGCAGTGAAAGCGGGGGCAATCAGCCCCAGCATTTT
D: .; size: once; J: TRBJ2-5; V: TRBV4-1; CDR3: CASSQDRLQETQYF; DNA: TGCGCCAGCAGCCAAGATCGACTACAAGAGACCCAGTACTTC
D: TRBD1; size: .; J: TRBJ1-1; V: TRBV27; CDR3: CASSSPGQGLKAFF; DNA: TGTGCCAGCAGTTCCCCGGGACAGGGGTTAAAGGCTTTCTTT
D: .; size: .; J: TRBJ1-5; V: TRBV19; CDR3: CASSMGRGPNQPQHF; DNA: TGTGCCAGTAGTATGGGCAGGGGCCCTAATCAGCCCCAGCATTTT
D: TRBD2; size: .; J: TRBJ2-3; V: TRBV19; CDR3: CASSPRGRGGGTDTQYF; DNA: TGTGCCAGTAGTCCCCGGGGGCGGGGGGGCGGCACAGATACGCAGTATTTT
D: TRBD1; size: .; J: TRBJ1-6; V: TRBV6-6; CDR3: CASSTTGSNSPLHF; DNA: TGTGCCAGCAGTACGACAGGGTCGAATTCACCCCTCCACTTT
D: .; size: .; J: TRBJ1-2; V: TRBV7-9; CDR3: CASRQGEGDYGYTF; DNA: TGTGCCAGCAGGCAAGGGGAAGGCGACTATGGCTACACCTTC
D: .; size: .; J: TRBJ1-1; V: TRBV5-1; CDR3: CASSAGEENTEAFF; DNA: TGCGCCAGCAGCGCGGGGGAGGAAAACACTGAAGCTTTCTTT
D: TRBD1; size: .; J: TRBJ1-2; V: TRBV11-2; CDR3: CASSNDRGRNYGYTF; DNA: TGTGCCAGCAGCAACGACAGGGGACGGAACTATGGCTACACCTTC
D: .; size: .; J: TRBJ2-5; V: TRBV21-1; CDR3: CASSFFRLAGGGETQYF; DNA: TGTGCCAGCAGCTTCTTTCGACTAGCGGGGGGCGGGGAGACCCAGTACTTC
D: TRBD2; size: once; J: TRBJ2-7; V: TRBV5-6; CDR3: CASSAGTGGSYEQYF; DNA: TGTGCCAGCAGCGCCGGGACGGGGGGCTCCTACGAGCAGTACTTC
D: TRBD1; size: .; J: TRBJ2-7; V: TRBV4-2; CDR3: CASSPGQGTYEQYF; DNA: TGTGCCAGCAGCCCGGGACAGGGCACCTACGAGCAGTACTTC
D: .; size: .; J: TRBJ1-5; V: TRBV6-5; CDR3: CASSSVYPGGNQPQHF; DNA: TGTGCCAGCAGTTCAGTCTACCCGGGGGGCAATCAGCCCCAGCATTTT
D: .; size: .; J: TRBJ2-7; V: TRBV14; CDR3: CASSQLHGHREQYF; DNA: TGTGCCAGCAGCCAGCTCCACGGACACCGCGAGCAGTACTTC
D: TRBD1; size: .; J: TRBJ2-6; V: TRBV4-2; CDR3: CASSLTGGAFFTGANVLTF; DNA: TGTGCCAGCAGCCTCACAGGGGGCGCTTTTTTTACTGGGGCCAACGTCCTGACTTTC
D: TRBD1; size: many; J: TRBJ1-4; V: TRBV30; CDR3: CAWSFGTGDEKLFF; DNA: TGTGCCTGGAGCTTCGGGACAGGTGATGAAAAACTGTTTTTT
D: .; size: .; J: TRBJ1-4; V: TRBV18; CDR3: CASSPVQGRTNEKLFF; DNA: TGTGCCAGCTCACCAGTGCAGGGAAGAACTAATGAAAAACTGTTTTTT
D: TRBD2; size: .; J: TRBJ2-3; V: TRBV14; CDR3: CASSQDGGLATDTQYF; DNA: TGTGCCAGCAGCCAAGATGGGGGACTAGCTACAGATACGCAGTATTTT
D: .; size: .; J: TRBJ1-4; V: TRBV7-6; CDR3: CASSLGQGSRVEKLFF; DNA: TGTGCCAGCAGCTTAGGTCAGGGCTCCCGCGTGGAAAAACTGTTTTTT
D: .; size: .; J: TRBJ2-2; V: TRBV9; CDR3: CASSPRHNTGELFF; DNA: TGTGCCAGCAGCCCACGACATAACACCGGGGAGCTGTTTTTT
D: .; size: .; J: TRBJ2-7; V: TRBV12-3/TRBV12-4; CDR3: CASSSIQGHEQYF; DNA: TGTGCCAGCAGTTCAATCCAGGGGCACGAGCAGTACTTC
D: TRBD2; size: .; J: TRBJ2-1; V: TRBV5-1; CDR3: CASSLDSSGGYNEQFF; DNA: TGCGCCAGCAGCTTGGATTCTAGCGGGGGGTACAATGAGCAGTTCTTC
D: .; size: .; J: TRBJ2-1; V: TRBV7-9; CDR3: CASSLGPGAYNEQFF; DNA: TGTGCCAGCAGCTTAGGTCCCGGGGCCTACAATGAGCAGTTCTTC
D: .; size: .; J: TRBJ2-2; V: TRBV25-1; CDR3: CASSLQHTGELFF; DNA: TGTGCCAGCAGTTTACAGCACACCGGGGAGCTGTTTTTT
D: TRBD1; size: once; J: TRBJ1-5; V: TRBV18; CDR3: CASSRQGAEQPQHF; DNA: TGTGCCAGCTCCCGACAGGGGGCCGAGCAGCCCCAGCATTTT
D: TRBD2; size: .; J: TRBJ2-3; V: TRBV9; CDR3: CASSLAGGPTDTQYF; DNA: TGTGCCAGCAGTCTAGCGGGGGGTCCCACAGATACGCAGTATTTT
D: .; size: .; J: TRBJ2-1; V: TRBV27; CDR3: CASSLSVGSSYNEQFF; DNA: TGTGCCAGCAGTTTATCGGTGGGGAGCTCCTACAATGAGCAGTTCTTC